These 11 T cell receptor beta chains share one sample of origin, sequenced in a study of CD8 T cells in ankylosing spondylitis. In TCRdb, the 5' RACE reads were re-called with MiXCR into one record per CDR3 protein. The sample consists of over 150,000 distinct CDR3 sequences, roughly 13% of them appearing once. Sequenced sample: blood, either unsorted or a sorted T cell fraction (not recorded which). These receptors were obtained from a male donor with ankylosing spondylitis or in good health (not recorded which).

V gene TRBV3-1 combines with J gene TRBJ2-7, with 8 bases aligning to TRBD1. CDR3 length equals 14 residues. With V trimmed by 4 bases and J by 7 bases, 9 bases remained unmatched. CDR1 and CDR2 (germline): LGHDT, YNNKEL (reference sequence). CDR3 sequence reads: CASSPGTGPFEQYF. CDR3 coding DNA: TGTGCCAGCAGCCCCGGGACAGGCCCGTTTGAGCAGTACTTC.

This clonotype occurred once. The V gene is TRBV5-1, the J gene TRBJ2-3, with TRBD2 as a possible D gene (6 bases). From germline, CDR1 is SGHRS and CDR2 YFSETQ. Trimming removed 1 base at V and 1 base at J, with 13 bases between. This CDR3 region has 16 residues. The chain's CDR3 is CASSLFVWGGTDTQYF. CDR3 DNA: TGCGCCAGCAGCTTGTTTGTGTGGGGGGGCACAGATACGCAGTATTTT.

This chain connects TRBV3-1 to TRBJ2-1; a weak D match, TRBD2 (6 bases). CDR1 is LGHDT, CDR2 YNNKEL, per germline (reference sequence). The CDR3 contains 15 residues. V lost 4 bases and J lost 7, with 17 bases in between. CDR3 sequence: CASSPRDSLLNEQFF. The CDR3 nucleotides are TGTGCCAGCAGCCCCAGGGACTCACTTTTGAATGAGCAGTTCTTC.

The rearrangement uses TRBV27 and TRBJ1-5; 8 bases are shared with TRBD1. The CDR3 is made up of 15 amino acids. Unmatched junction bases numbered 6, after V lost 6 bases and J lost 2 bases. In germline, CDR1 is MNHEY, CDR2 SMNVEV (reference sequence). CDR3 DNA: TGTGCCAGCAGGGAGGAGACAGGGGGCAATCAGCCCCAGCATTTT. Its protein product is CASREETGGNQPQHF.

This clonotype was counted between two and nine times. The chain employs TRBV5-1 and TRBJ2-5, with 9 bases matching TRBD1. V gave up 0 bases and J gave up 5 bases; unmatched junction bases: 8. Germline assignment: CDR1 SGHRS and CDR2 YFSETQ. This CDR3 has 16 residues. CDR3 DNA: TGCGCCAGCAGCTTGGCAAACAGGGGGCCCGGGGAGACCCAGTACTTC. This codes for CASSLANRGPGETQYF.

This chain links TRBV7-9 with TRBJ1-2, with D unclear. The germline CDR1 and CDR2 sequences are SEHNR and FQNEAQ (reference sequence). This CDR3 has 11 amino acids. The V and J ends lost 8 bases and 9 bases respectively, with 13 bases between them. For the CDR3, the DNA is TGTGCCAGCGCCGGGGTCAGGAGCTACACCTTC. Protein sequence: CASAGVRSYTF.

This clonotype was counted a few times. The CDR3 sequence is CASGGGVNTGELFF. Written as DNA, the CDR3 is TGTGCCAGCGGGGGTGGGGTTAACACCGGGGAGCTGTTTTTT. The rearrangement links TRBV7-2 to TRBJ2-2; D might be TRBD1 or TRBD2, each matching 5 bases. Germline lookup yields CDR1 SGHTA and CDR2 FQGNSA. The CDR3 spans 14 residues. Trimming took off 8 bases at V and 2 bases at J, with 12 bases between the two ends.

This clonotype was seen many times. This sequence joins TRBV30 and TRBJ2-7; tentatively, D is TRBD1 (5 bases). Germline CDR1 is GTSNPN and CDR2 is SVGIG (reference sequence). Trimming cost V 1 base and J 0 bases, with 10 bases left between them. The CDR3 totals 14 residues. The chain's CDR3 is CAWSGYRSSYEQYF. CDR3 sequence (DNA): TGTGCCTGGAGTGGATACAGGAGCTCCTACGAGCAGTACTTC.

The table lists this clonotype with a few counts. In nucleotides, the CDR3 is TGCAGCGTCAGTGAGCTAGGGACAGGGCTGCCGGGAGGGTCCTACAATGAGCAGTTCTTC. Amino acid sequence: CSVSELGTGLPGGSYNEQFF. This chain connects TRBV29-1 to TRBJ2-1; possible D gene TRBD1, 9 bases. The V gene's germline CDR1 is SQVTM and CDR2 ANQGSEA. The V end was cut by 6 bases, the J end by 1 base, with 31 bases between. This CDR3 has 20 residues.

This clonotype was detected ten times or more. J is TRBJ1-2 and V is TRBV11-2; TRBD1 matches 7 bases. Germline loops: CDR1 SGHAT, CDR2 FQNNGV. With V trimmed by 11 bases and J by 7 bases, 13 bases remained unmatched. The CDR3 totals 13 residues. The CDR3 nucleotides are TGTGCCCGCCCGCGAGGAGCAGGGGGTGGCTACACCTTC. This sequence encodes CARPRGAGGGYTF.

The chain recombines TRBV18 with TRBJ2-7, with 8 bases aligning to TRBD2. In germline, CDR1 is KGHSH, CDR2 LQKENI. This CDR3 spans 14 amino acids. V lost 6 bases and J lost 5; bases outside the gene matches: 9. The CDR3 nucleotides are TGTGCCAGCTCTCGGGGGGGGCGCGCCGACGAGCAGTACTTC. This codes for CASSRGGRADEQYF.